One and the same sample provided the 5 T cell receptor beta chains below, sequenced in a study of blood T cell repertoires in COVID-19. Produced via immunoSEQ multiplex PCR; TCRdb's table is partial and in-frame only. The repertoire has hundreds of thousands of clones, approximately 87% of them found once; the top ten carry roughly 6.2%. The specimen was peripheral blood. The receptors derive from a man aged 60 to 69 who had recovered from COVID-19.

The chain carries TRBV5-1 and TRBJ2-3; the match to TRBD2 covers 7 bases. Germline CDR1 is SGHRS and CDR2 is YFSETQ. This CDR3 is built from 17 residues. The ends lost 4 bases at V and 2 bases at J; junction bases unmatched: 13. CDR3 sequence (DNA): TGCGCCAGCAGCCCCGCCACGGGGGGATGGGACACAGATACGCAGTATTTT. It is translated as CASSPATGGWDTDTQYF.

The chain combines TRBV19 with TRBJ1-3; tentative D call: TRBD1 (5 bases). CDR3 length: 14 amino acids. The ends were cut back, 4 bases at V and 2 bases at J, with 9 bases in the middle. CDR1 is LNHDA, CDR2 SQIVND, per germline (reference sequence). DNA of the CDR3: TGTGCCAGTAGTACCGGAGGGGCTGGAAACACCATATATTTT. Amino acid sequence: CASSTGGAGNTIYF.

The rearrangement uses TRBV28 and TRBJ2-7, with TRBD2 identical over 10 bases. Germline-derived CDR1 and CDR2 are MDHEN and SYDVKM. CDR3 length equals 19 residues. The V segment lost 8 bases and the J segment 6 bases; nucleotides outside the gene matches: 25. CDR3 DNA: TGTGCCAGCGGGCCGGGAGGAGCGGGAGGGCAAGGCTTCTATTCCGAGCAGTACTTC. Its translation is CASGPGGAGGQGFYSEQYF. Based on the CDR3 plus reference TRBV28 and TRBJ2-7, the full variable domain is DVKVTQSSRYLVKRTGEKVFLECVQDMDHENMFWYRQDPGLGLRLIYFSYDVKMKEKGDIPEGYSVSREKKERFSLILESASTNQTSMYLCASGPGGAGGQGFYSEQYFGPGTRLTVT.

The chain employs TRBV28 and TRBJ2-7; D not certain. V was trimmed by 4 bases and J by 0 bases, leaving 10 bases between them. Germline V gene lookup returns CDR1 MDHEN and CDR2 SYDVKM. The CDR3 is 14 residues long. The CDR3 nucleotides read TGTGCCAGCAGTTCCCCGGGTTCCTCCTACGAGCAGTACTTC. Amino acid sequence: CASSSPGSSYEQYF.

The V call is TRBV19, the J call TRBJ1-2; D might be TRBD1 (5 bases). The CDR3 is 15 residues long. CDR1 LNHDA and CDR2 SQIVND come from the germline V gene (reference sequence). V was shortened by 7 bases and J by 5 bases, with 20 bases between the two germline ends. The CDR3 is CASNPIRERGYGYTF. CDR3 DNA: TGTGCCAGTAACCCTATTAGGGAAAGGGGATATGGCTACACCTTC.